Listed here are 24 T cell receptor beta chains from one sample, sequenced in a study of regulatory T cells in long-lasting Graves disease. Building of the TCR beta libraries involved iRepertoire HTBI primers and Arm-PCR of CDR3 regions. In TCRdb, the multiplex PCR reads were re-called with MiXCR into one record per CDR3 protein. The sample carries roughly 260,000 distinct CDR3 sequences, approximately 18% recorded once. Time point indicated: newly diagnosed GD, antithyroid drugs for less than 3 months. TCR sequences were obtained from RNA taken from PBMCs. The same specimen was also included in a second study, on T cells in Graves' hyperthyroidism and ophthalmopathy.

Sequenced material: peripheral blood mononuclear cells (PBMCs), taken at new diagnosis, from a patient treated with antithyroid drugs. These TCRs come from a woman aged 25 to 39 with Graves disease.

This chain links TRBV6-1 with TRBJ2-5, with D possibly TRBD2 on 7 matching bases. This CDR3 has 13 residues. Between the trimmed V and J ends, which lost 4 bases and 5 bases, there was a span of 11 bases. Germline CDR1 is MNHNS and CDR2 is SASEGT. The CDR3 coding sequence is TGTGCCAGCAGTGCGGGGGGCCCGGAGACCCAGTACTTC. Its translation: CASSAGGPETQYF.

This clonotype has at least ten counts. The CDR3 DNA reads as TGTGCCAGCAGCTTAGCCCTGGGACAGGGCGTACCTGAAGCTTTCTTT. Translated, it gives CASSLALGQGVPEAFF. The chain recombines TRBV7-9 with TRBJ1-1; 9 nucleotides line up with TRBD1. Germline CDR1 SEHNR, CDR2 FQNEAQ (reference sequence). The CDR3 covers 16 residues. V lost 0 bases to trimming and J lost 6 bases; unmatched junction nucleotides: 8.

This clonotype has a count of ten or more. The chain is built from TRBV18 and TRBJ1-1; TRBD1 is a possible D gene (5 bases). The CDR3 is 15 residues long. Germline V gene lookup returns CDR1 KGHSH and CDR2 LQKENI. V gave up 3 bases and J gave up 1 base, with 12 bases separating them. The CDR3 sequence is CASSPRDLQNTEAFF. In DNA form, the CDR3 reads TGTGCCAGCTCACCGAGGGACCTCCAGAACACTGAAGCTTTCTTT.

The J gene is TRBJ1-5, the V gene TRBV30, with D possibly matching TRBD1 (5 bases). Germline V CDR1 and CDR2: GTSNPN, SVGIG (reference sequence). The CDR3 contains 15 residues. V lost 1 base and J lost 3, with 13 bases in between. The CDR3, as DNA: TGTGCCTGGAGTGCCCGCGGCAGGGTCAATCAGCCCCAGCATTTT. Translation: CAWSARGRVNQPQHF.

The chain is built from TRBV24-1 and TRBJ2-7; 8 positions agree with TRBD1. The CDR3 spans 14 residues. The V and J ends lost 6 bases and 5 bases, in that order; junction bases with no gene match: 8. The V gene's germline CDR1 is KGHDR and CDR2 SFDVKD. Here the CDR3 DNA reads TGTGCCACCAGTACAAGACAGGGGTACAACGAGCAGTACTTC. Translating gives CATSTRQGYNEQYF.

V and J are TRBV29-1 and TRBJ1-4; 8 bases map to TRBD1. The germline V gene encodes CDR1 SQVTM and CDR2 ANQGSEA. The length of the CDR3 is 14 residues. Trimming removed 4 bases from V and 5 bases from J; junction bases left unmatched: 6. As DNA, the CDR3 is TGCAGCGTTGCCTGGACAGGGCTGAATGAAAAACTGTTTTTT. Amino acid sequence: CSVAWTGLNEKLFF.

This clonotype came up many times. The chain couples TRBV5-1 to TRBJ2-2; 8 bases are shared with TRBD2. J lost 0 bases, V lost 5 bases, and 12 bases had no gene match. Germline CDR1 reads SGHRS; CDR2 reads YFSETQ. The CDR3 covers 18 residues. The CDR3 region has the DNA TGCGCCAGCAGGTCATCAGCGGGGGCCATTTCGAACACCGGGGAGCTGTTTTTT. It codes for CASRSSAGAISNTGELFF. The full variable domain, rest sourced from reference TRBV5-1 and TRBJ2-2, is KAGVTQTPRYLIKTRGQQVTLSCSPISGHRSVSWYQQTPGQGLQFLFEYFSETQRNKGNFPGRFSGRQFSNSRSEMNVSTLELGDSALYLCASRSSAGAISNTGELFFGEGSRLTVL.

This clonotype was found a few times. One base away lies a much larger clone, so this may be a sequencing read error. V and J are TRBV11-2 and TRBJ2-5; TRBD1 matches at 8 bases. The germline CDR1 and CDR2 sequences are SGHAT and FQNNGV. This CDR3 is built from 15 residues. Trimming took 5 bases from V and 9 from J; bases not matched to a gene: 14. CDR3 in DNA: TGTGCCAGCAGCCGAGATAGGGGACAGGAAAAGGCCCAGTACTTC. This gives the protein CASSRDRGQEKAQYF.

The sample holds many counts of this clonotype. The rearrangement joins TRBV16 to TRBJ1-1; the match to TRBD1 covers 10 bases. Germline CDR1 is KGHSY and CDR2 is FQNENV. J was trimmed by 4 bases and V by 4 bases; bases with no gene match: 3. There are 14 residues in the CDR3. The CDR3: CASSLGQGGTEAFF. The CDR3 nucleotides are TGTGCCAGCAGCCTCGGACAGGGGGGCACTGAAGCTTTCTTT.

In its sample, this clonotype was seen many times. The chain uses TRBV2 and TRBJ1-5; the D is unclear. Trimming took off 3 bases at V and 4 bases at J, with 7 bases between the two ends. CDR1 is SNHLY, CDR2 FYNNEI, per germline. There are 13 residues in the CDR3. The CDR3 region has the DNA TGTGCCAGCAGTGAGACACCAAATCAGCCCCAGCATTTT. Encoded protein: CASSETPNQPQHF. The full variable domain, rest sourced from reference TRBV2 and TRBJ1-5, is EPEVTQTPSHQVTQMGQEVILRCVPISNHLYFYWYRQILGQKVEFLVSFYNNEISEKSEIFDDQFSVERPDGSNFTLKIRSTKLEDSAMYFCASSETPNQPQHFGDGTRLSIL.

This clonotype was counted at least ten times. The chain employs TRBV5-1 and TRBJ2-1, with D unclear. This CDR3 comprises 12 residues. Per germline, CDR1 SGHRS and CDR2 YFSETQ. V lost 1 base and J 9 bases, leaving 8 bases between the germline ends. The CDR3 DNA follows: TGCGCCAGCAGCTTGAGCAGAAGTGAGCAGTTCTTC. Amino acids: CASSLSRSEQFF.

This clonotype was seen ten or more times. The chain uses TRBV6-1 and TRBJ2-1; 8 bases map to TRBD1. V was clipped by 6 bases and J by 6 bases; unmatched bases: 19. The CDR3 runs 18 residues. Germline CDR1 reads MNHNS; CDR2 reads SASEGT. This chain's CDR3 is CASRTSGWAGGIGNEQFF. DNA of the CDR3: TGTGCCAGCAGGACCAGCGGCTGGGCAGGGGGCATAGGCAATGAGCAGTTCTTC.

V gene TRBV20-1 combines with J gene TRBJ2-7, with 11 bases fitting TRBD2. The J segment lost 5 bases and the V segment lost 5 bases, leaving 8 bases of the junction unmatched. Looked up from germline, CDR1 is DFQATT and CDR2 is SNEGSKA (reference sequence). This CDR3 comprises 14 residues. CDR3 sequence reads: CSAHGGLAAHEQYF. The CDR3 region has the DNA TGCAGTGCTCACGGGGGACTAGCGGCCCACGAGCAGTACTTC.

This clonotype was counted at least ten times. V is TRBV20-1 and J is TRBJ2-3, with D hard to call. CDR1 and CDR2 from the germline V gene are DFQATT and SNEGSKA (reference sequence). This CDR3 spans 16 amino acids. Trimming removed 1 base from V and 0 bases from J, with 14 bases in between. The CDR3 is CSARVPRVGSTDTQYF. The CDR3 DNA reads TGCAGTGCTAGAGTTCCCCGGGTTGGGAGCACAGATACGCAGTATTTT.

This clonotype was seen repeatedly, ten times or more. The chain recombines TRBV7-9 with TRBJ1-1, with D unclear. Trimming shortened V by 4 bases and J by 11 bases, and 8 bases separated the two germline ends. The CDR3 is 10 amino acids. Germline V gives CDR1 SEHNR, CDR2 FQNEAQ (reference sequence). In DNA form, the CDR3 reads TGTGCCAGCAGCTATGAGGTGGCTTTCTTT. It encodes CASSYEVAFF.

The CDR3 DNA reads as TGTGCCAGCAGCCAGGAGGGAGGGGATGACGAGCAGTACTTC. Translation gives CASSQEGGDDEQYF. The chain employs TRBV3-1 and TRBJ2-7, with TRBD2 matching over 7 bases. The V gene's germline CDR1 is LGHDT and CDR2 YNNKEL (reference sequence). CDR3 length equals 14 residues. V lost 3 bases to trimming and J lost 5 bases; unmatched junction nucleotides: 7.

This clonotype was counted ten times or more. The chain joins TRBV7-2 to TRBJ1-5; possible D gene TRBD1, 6 bases. CDR3 size: 12 residues. Germline V gives CDR1 SGHTA, CDR2 FQGNSA. Trimming cost V 4 bases and J 7 bases, with 8 bases left between them. The CDR3 is CASSWTDQPQHF. The CDR3 DNA is TGTGCCAGCAGCTGGACAGACCAGCCCCAGCATTTT.

The table lists this clonotype with many counts. The rearrangement links TRBV18 to TRBJ2-1, with TRBD1 matching over 7 bases. This CDR3 is 15 amino acids long. The J segment lost 4 bases and the V segment lost 6 bases, leaving 9 bases of the junction unmatched. The V gene's germline CDR1 is KGHSH and CDR2 LQKENI. The CDR3, as DNA: TGTGCCAGCTCGCCCACAGGGGATTGGTACAATGAGCAGTTCTTC. Translating gives CASSPTGDWYNEQFF.

There are many counts of this clonotype. The chain couples TRBV3-1 to TRBJ2-1; the D call may be TRBD1 or TRBD2 (5 bases each). The CDR3 has 15 amino acids. Trimming left V 0 bases short and J 6 bases short, with 12 bases between. Germline CDR1 reads LGHDT; CDR2 reads YNNKEL (reference sequence). CDR3 region: CASSQEYRDRNEQFF. The CDR3 DNA follows: TGTGCCAGCAGCCAAGAATATCGGGACCGCAATGAGCAGTTCTTC.

This clonotype was seen repeatedly, ten times or more. The chain joins TRBV11-1 to TRBJ1-1; D is undetermined. Trimming shortened V by 5 bases and J by 0 bases, and 13 bases separated the two germline ends. The CDR3 sequence is 15 residues long. CDR1 and CDR2 (germline): SGHAT, FQDESV (reference sequence). This CDR3 reads CASSPLRAVNTEAFF. The CDR3 DNA follows: TGTGCCAGCAGCCCTCTGAGGGCGGTGAACACTGAAGCTTTCTTT.

This clonotype showed up many times. This chain uses TRBV5-1 with TRBJ2-3; D is perhaps TRBD2 (7 bases). The CDR3 has 14 amino acids. Germline-derived CDR1 and CDR2 are SGHRS and YFSETQ. Between the trimmed V and J ends, which lost 4 bases and 4 bases, there was a span of 13 bases. CDR3 DNA: TGCGCCAGCAGCGGGGGGGCCAGCTCAGATACGCAGTATTTT. Its protein is CASSGGASSDTQYF.

This clonotype was seen ten or more times. V usage is TRBV18 and J usage is TRBJ2-1; D is unclear. V lost 0 bases and J lost 5, with 5 bases in between. Germline CDR1 and CDR2: KGHSH and LQKENI. The CDR3 extends over 13 amino acids. The CDR3 sequence is CASSPPVHNEQFF. The CDR3, as DNA: TGTGCCAGCTCACCACCGGTCCACAATGAGCAGTTCTTC. Full variable domain (remainder filled in from reference TRBV18 and TRBJ2-1): NAGVMQNPRHLVRRRGQEARLRCSPMKGHSHVYWYRQLPEEGLKFMVYLQKENIIDESGMPKERFSAEFPKEGPSILRIQQVVRGDSAAYFCASSPPVHNEQFFGPGTRLTVL.

In this sample, this clonotype turned up many times. CDR3 in DNA: TGTGCCAGCGGAACACCGGGACGGCAGTTCTTC. Translating gives CASGTPGRQFF. This sequence joins TRBV12-3 or TRBV12-4 and TRBJ2-1; D is possibly TRBD1 or TRBD2 (5 bases each). The V and J ends lost 8 bases and 12 bases respectively, with 14 bases between them. The CDR3 length is 11 residues.

For this clonotype: This likely stems from a read error, as it lies one base from a far larger clone. CDR3 DNA: TGTGCCAGCAGTTGGGGACTCCTGACGTACGAGCAGTTCTTC. Encoded protein: CASSWGLLTYEQFF. The chain is built from TRBV6-5 and TRBJ2-1; D is perhaps TRBD2 (6 bases). CDR1 MNHEY and CDR2 SVGAGI come from the germline V gene. Trimming shortened V by 4 bases and J by 10 bases, and 17 bases separated the two germline ends. The CDR3 contains 14 residues.